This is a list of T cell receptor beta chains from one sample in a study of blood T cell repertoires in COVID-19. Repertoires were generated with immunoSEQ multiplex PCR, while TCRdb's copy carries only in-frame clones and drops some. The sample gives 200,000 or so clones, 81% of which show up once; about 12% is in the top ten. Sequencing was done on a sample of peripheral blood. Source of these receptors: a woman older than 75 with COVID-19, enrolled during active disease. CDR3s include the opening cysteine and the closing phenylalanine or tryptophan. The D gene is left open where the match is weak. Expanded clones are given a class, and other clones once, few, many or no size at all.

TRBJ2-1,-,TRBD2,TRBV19,TGTGCCAGTTCTAGCGGGGGCCGAAATTCCTACAATGAGCAGTTCTTC,CASSSGGRNSYNEQFF
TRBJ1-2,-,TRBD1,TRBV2,TGTGCCAGCAGTTACGGGACAGTCTCTAACTATGGCTACACCTTC,CASSYGTVSNYGYTF
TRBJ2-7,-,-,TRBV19,TGTGCCAGTGCCATTTTACCGGGGAGGTACGAGCAGTACTTC,CASAILPGRYEQYF
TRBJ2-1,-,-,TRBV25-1,TGTGCCAGCAGTCACCAGGGCCACCACAATGAGCAGTTCTTC,CASSHQGHHNEQFF
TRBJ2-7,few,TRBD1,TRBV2,TGTGCCAGCAGTGAAGGACAGGGCAGATCCTACGAGCAGTACTTC,CASSEGQGRSYEQYF
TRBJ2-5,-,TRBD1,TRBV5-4,TGTGCCAGCAGCTTGGGGGGACAGGGAGGAGAGACCCAGTACTTC,CASSLGGQGGETQYF
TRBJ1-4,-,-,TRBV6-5,TGTGCCAGCAGTTACTCGGCCCGTCTTTGGGAAAAACTGTTTTTT,CASSYSARLWEKLFF
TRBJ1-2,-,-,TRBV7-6,TGTGCCAGCAGCTTAGCTGGGCAGAGTAACTATGGCTACACCTTC,CASSLAGQSNYGYTF
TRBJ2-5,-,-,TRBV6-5,TGTGCCAGCAGTTACTCAAGGCCGGGAGAGACCCAGTACTTC,CASSYSRPGETQYF
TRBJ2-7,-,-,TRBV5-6,TGTGCCAGCAGCTTGGTTACAGCCTACGAGCAGTACTTC,CASSLVTAYEQYF
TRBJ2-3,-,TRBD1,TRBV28,TGTGCCAGCCGACACAGGGGGTTCACAGATACGCAGTATTTT,CASRHRGFTDTQYF
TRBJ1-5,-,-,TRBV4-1,TGCGCCAGCAGCCAAGGGGCAGGGTGGCGGCCCCAGCATTTT,CASSQGAGWRPQHF